The present entry profiles one T cell receptor beta chain with its context. The sample comes from a study of blood T cell repertoires in COVID-19. The wider study: Donors in the United States, Italy and Spain gave samples during acute or convalescent COVID-19. T cells, B-cell-depleted T cells, or PBMCs supplied cDNA or gDNA.

As originally analysed: Quantification of nucleated cells was approximated via reference gene primer amplification. The assay was immunoSEQ multiplex PCR, and TCRdb's table has in-frame clones only and misses some. V and J calls and clone size are copied from that table; D and trimming were computed from the DNA. The top ten clones hold roughly 3% of a sample with about 340,000 clones, under 95% of them seen once. Germline loops: CDR1 MNHNS, CDR2 SASEGT. The CDR3 runs 15 residues. After removal of 0 bases from V and 5 bases from J, the junction contained 2 bases not matched to a gene. This receptor was taken from a young woman who had recovered from COVID-19. Sequences were obtained from peripheral blood. The V gene is TRBV6-1, the J gene TRBJ2-3; TRBD1 matches at 10 bases. The DNA for the CDR3 is TGTGCCAGCAGTGAAGCGGGGGACAGGGGAGATACGCAGTATTTT. Amino acid sequence: CASSEAGDRGDTQYF.